These 25 T cell receptor beta chains share one sample of origin, sequenced in a study of CD8+ T cells in alopecia areata. In each case, RNA was isolated and then reverse transcribed into cDNA as the sequencing template. The data were produced by immunoSEQ multiplex PCR, yet TCRdb's version contains in-frame clones alone and is incomplete. The sample has 60,000 to 65,000 clones; 44% are singletons. The sample consisted of NKG2D-low CD8+ T cells sorted from blood. These receptors originate from a human donor with alopecia areata.

This clone was seen a few times. This chain connects TRBV7-9 to TRBJ2-1; D may be TRBD2 (6 bases). CDR3 length equals 14 residues. Trimming shortened V by 5 bases and J by 12 bases, and 20 bases separated the two germline ends. The germline V gene encodes CDR1 SEHNR and CDR2 FQNEAQ (reference sequence). CDR3 bases: TGTGCCAGCAGCCCCCCTATGGCGGGGTGGGTGCAGTTCTTC. The encoded protein is CASSPPMAGWVQFF. Variable domain in full (rest from reference TRBV7-9 and TRBJ2-1): DTGVSQNPRHKITKRGQNVTFRCDPISEHNRLYWYRQTLGQGPEFLTYFQNEAQLEKSRLLSDRFSAERPKGSFSTLEIQRTEQGDSAMYLCASSPPMAGWVQFFGPGTRLTVL.

A note on this clone: A read error may account for a junction end that differs from germline. The genes are TRBV10-3 and TRBJ2-5; 10 bases line up with TRBD2. Germline loops: CDR1 ENHRY, CDR2 SYGVKD. The CDR3 sequence is 15 residues long. For the CDR3, the DNA is TGTGCCAGCAGTGAGGCTAGCGGGAGTCTCGAGACCCAGTACTTC. The encoded protein is CASSEASGSLETQYF.

This clone has only one observation. The chain recombines TRBV11-2 with TRBJ1-2; D not certain. V was cut by 3 bases and J by 4 bases, with 9 bases left in between. The CDR3 is made up of 13 amino acids. Germline-derived CDR1 and CDR2 are SGHAT and FQNNGV. The CDR3 bases are TGTGCCAGCAGCTTGGGGTATCGCTATGGCTACACCTTC. Translating gives CASSLGYRYGYTF.

The chain has TRBV25-1 and TRBJ2-7; D remains ambiguous. The V and J ends lost 4 bases and 4 bases respectively, with 5 bases between them. In germline, CDR1 is MGHDK, CDR2 SYGVNS. The CDR3 is 11 residues long. CDR3: CASSVGYEQYF. The DNA for the CDR3 is TGTGCCAGCAGTGTTGGTTACGAGCAGTACTTC.

This clone was seen a handful of times. The rearrangement links TRBV20-1 to TRBJ2-1; D possibly corresponds to TRBD2 (6 bases). V shed 5 bases and J shed 15 bases, with 17 bases lying between them. This CDR3 has 11 residues. CDR1 is DFQATT, CDR2 SNEGSKA, per germline (reference sequence). The CDR3 nucleotides read TGCAGTGCTTCACCGGGACTCGAGGGGTTCTTC. Protein sequence: CSASPGLEGFF.

This chain links TRBV5-6 with TRBJ2-7; D gene ambiguous. Germline CDR1 SGHDT, CDR2 YYEEEE. V was pared by 0 bases and J by 2 bases, with 6 bases between. The CDR3 is 13 residues long. Here the CDR3 DNA reads TGTGCCAGCAGCTTGGCGGCCGCCTACGAGCAGTACTTC. Translating it yields CASSLAAAYEQYF.

The chain carries TRBV19 and TRBJ2-5, with 7 bases lining up with TRBD2. The V segment lost 6 bases and the J segment 2 bases; nucleotides outside the gene matches: 6. The CDR3 is made up of 14 amino acids. CDR1 and CDR2 (germline): LNHDA, SQIVND (reference sequence). Written as DNA, the CDR3 is TGTGCCAGTAGCCGACTAGCTCCGCAAGAGACCCAGTACTTC. Protein sequence: CASSRLAPQETQYF. The full variable domain, rest sourced from reference TRBV19 and TRBJ2-5, is DGGITQSPKYLFRKEGQNVTLSCEQNLNHDAMYWYRQDPGQGLRLIYYSQIVNDFQKGDIAEGYSVSREKKESFPLTVTSAQKNPTAFYLCASSRLAPQETQYFGPGTRLLVL.

This CDR3 reads CASSQLGDEQFF. The CDR3 DNA is TGCGCCAGCAGCCAACTTGGAGATGAGCAGTTCTTC. The V and J genes are TRBV4-3 and TRBJ2-1, with D unresolved. Germline V gives CDR1 LGHNA, CDR2 YSLEER. The length of the CDR3 is 12 residues. V was clipped by 2 bases and J by 8 bases, with 7 bases between them.

The V call is TRBV27, the J call TRBJ2-1; weak D call: TRBD2 (6 bases). V dropped 6 bases and J dropped 8 bases, with 11 bases sitting between them. From germline, CDR1 is MNHEY and CDR2 SMNVEV (reference sequence). The CDR3 is made up of 12 amino acids. The CDR3: CASRPGVDEQFF. The CDR3 coding sequence is TGTGCCAGCAGACCGGGGGTGGATGAGCAGTTCTTC.

This chain links TRBV13 with TRBJ2-2; 7 nucleotides match TRBD2. Unmatched junction bases numbered 9, after V lost 5 bases and J lost 6 bases. Germline CDR1 is PRHDT and CDR2 is FYEKMQ (reference sequence). The CDR3 is 15 amino acids. The DNA of the CDR3 is TGTGCCAGCAGCCCCCCAGCGGGGCGGGCCGGGGAGCTGTTTTTT. Protein: CASSPPAGRAGELFF. The complete variable domain, with remaining parts taken from reference TRBV13 and TRBJ2-2, reads AAGVIQSPRHLIKEKRETATLKCYPIPRHDTVYWYQQGPGQDPQFLISFYEKMQSDKGSIPDRFSAQQFSDYHSELNMSSLELGDSALYFCASSPPAGRAGELFFGEGSRLTVL.

This clone occurred a few times. The genes are TRBV4-3 and TRBJ2-3; D gene unclear. Germline V lookup: CDR1 LGHNA, CDR2 YSLEER. This CDR3 is 13 amino acids long. The V end lost 0 bases, the J end lost 5 bases, and 6 bases lay between the germline ends. DNA for the CDR3: TGCGCCAGCAGCCAAGAATCCGGAGATACGCAGTATTTT. This encodes CASSQESGDTQYF.

This rearrangement joins TRBV11-2 to TRBJ2-7; 10 bases map to TRBD1. The CDR3 has 15 residues. Germline values: CDR1 SGHAT, CDR2 FQNNGV. Losses at the gene ends were 7 bases for V and 4 bases for J; bases not matched to a gene: 10. The CDR3 reads CASTKRRDRGYEQYF. CDR3 sequence (DNA): TGTGCCAGCACCAAACGCCGGGACAGGGGTTACGAGCAGTACTTC.

The chain combines TRBV27 with TRBJ2-7; no reliable D call. The CDR3 has 14 amino acids. Trimming removed 5 bases at V and 4 bases at J, with 15 bases between. Germline CDR1 and CDR2: MNHEY and SMNVEV (reference sequence). The CDR3 region is CASSRDPFVYEQYF. In DNA, the CDR3 is TGTGCCAGCAGTCGCGATCCTTTTGTATACGAGCAGTACTTC.

This clone was observed a few times. J is TRBJ2-3 and V is TRBV11-2, with 7 bases identical to TRBD2. The ends lost 1 base at V and 9 bases at J; junction bases unmatched: 4. Germline CDR1 is SGHAT and CDR2 is FQNNGV. CDR3 length equals 13 residues. CDR3 nucleotide sequence: TGTGCCAGCAGCTTAGGGGGAGGGCCGACGCAGTATTTT. Amino acids: CASSLGGGPTQYF.

In its sample, this clone was seen a few times. This chain connects TRBV29-1 to TRBJ1-2; weak D call: TRBD1 (6 bases). The CDR3 runs 13 residues. V gave up 3 bases and J gave up 5 bases, with 13 bases separating them. Germline CDR1 SQVTM, CDR2 ANQGSEA. In nucleotides, the CDR3 is TGCAGCGTTGACGGGGGGCGGCGGTATGGCTACACCTTC. Its translation: CSVDGGRRYGYTF.

The rearrangement links TRBV7-9 to TRBJ2-3, with TRBD2 matching over 12 bases. Looked up from germline, CDR1 is SEHNR and CDR2 is FQNEAQ (reference sequence). V shed 3 bases and J 1 base; nucleotides not matched to a gene: 2. CDR3 length: 16 amino acids. CDR3 nucleotides: TGTGCCAGCAGCTTTAGGACTAGCGGGGGCACAGATACGCAGTATTTT. Protein sequence: CASSFRTSGGTDTQYF. Combining the CDR3 with reference TRBV7-9 and TRBJ2-3 gives the whole variable domain DTGVSQNPRHKITKRGQNVTFRCDPISEHNRLYWYRQTLGQGPEFLTYFQNEAQLEKSRLLSDRFSAERPKGSFSTLEIQRTEQGDSAMYLCASSFRTSGGTDTQYFGPGTRLTVL.

The chain employs TRBV27 and TRBJ2-1; D possibly corresponds to TRBD1 (6 bases). This CDR3 region has 18 residues. The V end was cut by 2 bases, the J end by 0 bases, with 17 bases between. Per the germline V gene, CDR1 is MNHEY and CDR2 is SMNVEV (reference sequence). CDR3 nucleotide sequence: TGTGCCAGCAGTTTAGGGTCCCCGGGACACTTCTCCTACAATGAGCAGTTCTTC. It is translated as CASSLGSPGHFSYNEQFF.

In this sample, this clone turned up a few times. V is TRBV2 and J is TRBJ2-7; D call uncertain. Between the trimmed V and J ends, which lost 6 bases and 7 bases, there was a span of 7 bases. The CDR3 runs 10 residues. Looked up from germline, CDR1 is SNHLY and CDR2 is FYNNEI. CDR3 in amino acids: CASSLNEQYF. For the CDR3, the DNA is TGTGCCAGCAGCTTAAATGAGCAGTACTTC.

This clone was seen more than once but under ten times. The chain links TRBV5-6 to TRBJ1-2; the D is unclear. Between the trimmed V and J ends, which lost 1 base and 2 bases, there was a span of 12 bases. Germline V gives CDR1 SGHDT, CDR2 YYEEEE. The CDR3 loop spans 15 amino acids. The CDR3 reads CASSLTRNRNYGYTF. Here the CDR3 DNA reads TGTGCCAGCAGCTTGACTAGGAACCGGAACTATGGCTACACCTTC.

The rearrangement uses TRBV29-1 and TRBJ1-2, with a weak D call TRBD1 (6 bases). The germline gives CDR1 SQVTM, CDR2 ANQGSEA. V was shortened by 6 bases and J by 2 bases, with 19 bases between the two germline ends. The CDR3 sequence is 15 residues long. CDR3 region: CSVQTWTDSNYGYTF. CDR3 DNA sequence: TGCAGCGTCCAGACTTGGACAGATTCGAACTATGGCTACACCTTC. Together with reference TRBV29-1 and TRBJ1-2, the CDR3 gives the full variable domain: SAVISQKPSRDICQRGTSLTIQCQVDSQVTMMFWYRQQPGQSLTLIATANQGSEATYESGFVIDKFPISRPNLTFSTLTVSNMSPEDSSIYLCSVQTWTDSNYGYTFGSGTRLTVV.

Ten or more counts support this clone. The chain combines TRBV4-1 with TRBJ2-2, with D perhaps given as TRBD1 or TRBD2 (5 bases each). V lost 0 bases and J lost 4, with 12 bases in between. Germline V gene sequence: CDR1 MGHRA, CDR2 YSYEKL. The CDR3 contains 16 residues. The CDR3 here is CASSQDLMRGTGELFF. CDR3 bases: TGCGCCAGCAGCCAAGATCTGATGAGGGGCACCGGGGAGCTGTTTTTT.

The V call is TRBV27, the J call TRBJ2-7, with 7 bases fitting TRBD2. Germline loops: CDR1 MNHEY, CDR2 SMNVEV (reference sequence). The V gene end was trimmed by 6 bases and the J gene end by 7 bases; junction bases not matched to a gene: 9. The CDR3 runs 13 residues. The CDR3 coding sequence is TGTGCCAGCAGCGCCGGACTGGGAGGGGAGCAGTACTTC. It codes for CASSAGLGGEQYF.

The chain employs TRBV29-1 and TRBJ1-2, with TRBD1 as a possible D gene (5 bases). The V end was cut by 6 bases, the J end by 8 bases, with 13 bases between. CDR3 size: 11 residues. Germline V gene lookup returns CDR1 SQVTM and CDR2 ANQGSEA. The CDR3 here is CSVTATVGYTF. As DNA, the CDR3 is TGCAGCGTCACCGCGACAGTCGGCTACACCTTC.

The gene calls are TRBV5-6 and TRBJ2-3; D unresolved. Germline CDR1 reads SGHDT; CDR2 reads YYEEEE. Trimming took off 3 bases at V and 4 bases at J, with 9 bases between the two ends. This CDR3 comprises 13 residues. The CDR3, as DNA: TGTGCCAGCAGCTCTTCTGGCGCAGATACGCAGTATTTT. Translating gives CASSSSGADTQYF.

This clone has only a few counts. The rearrangement uses TRBV7-9 and TRBJ1-2; no clear D gene. The V end was cut by 5 bases, the J end by 0 bases, with 10 bases between. The CDR3 is made up of 14 amino acids. The germline V gene has CDR1 SEHNR and CDR2 FQNEAQ (reference sequence). The CDR3 spells CASSDRGANYGYTF. The CDR3 DNA is TGTGCCAGCAGCGACCGAGGAGCTAACTATGGCTACACCTTC.